The text below deals with one T cell receptor beta chain. No cognate antigen has been identified for it. No per-base quality is available; no much larger clone lies one base away. This record belongs to a study of somatic mutations in cytotoxic T cells in rheumatoid arthritis (dated by TCRdb to about 2017). Context from the whole study: Right after diagnosis and prior to the start of any treatment, approximately 30 ml EDTA of peripheral blood was drawn from patients. Median age was essentially the same in the patient group and the control group. The study asked whether expanded CD8+ T-cell clones in newly diagnosed, untreated rheumatoid arthritis carry somatic mutations, and used TCRB deep sequencing to characterize clonality. A FACSAria II or Sony SH800 was used to flow-sort some V beta antibody-stained T-cell populations at nearly 100% purity, and TCRB sequencing was also done on sorted V beta1+ cells. A total of 65 or so rheumatoid arthritis patients and approximately 21 healthy controls underwent TCRB deep sequencing.

The research as a whole found: The antigen targets of the expanded CD8+ clones were unknown, and absence from virus-specific databases did not rule out viral specificity. The slight underrepresentation of TRBV07 in patients was not corrected for multiple comparisons. CD8+ T-cell clonality did not differ significantly between rheumatoid arthritis patients and age-matched healthy controls. In patients, CD8+ clonality rose with age (Spearman r ~ 0.49), which was not the case in healthy controls. The largest CD8+ clone made up more than 20% of CD8+ cells in about an eighth of the 65 patients, and blood and synovial fluid shared several identical CD8+ TCRB sequences.

Sequencing of TCRB CDR3 was done on genomic DNA with the immunoSEQ assay. The paper's processing steps were these. Published virus-specific TCRB sequences were compared with patient CD8+ clones larger than 1%, and only a few matches were found. Analyses were restricted to productive TCRB rearrangements. Clonality was calculated as a Shannon entropy-based productive clonality index, and a clone was defined by a unique TCRB CDR3 sequence. Repertoire overlap for a pair of samples was computed from each clone's template counts relative to total templates per sample. A correlation with a Spearman r of approximately 0.6 was found between V-gene usage by flow cytometry and V-gene usage by TCRB sequencing. Drawn from immuneACCESS, this table holds only the in-frame rearrangements with V and J called that TCRdb kept. Clones are partly lost; checked studies trace under half to an unresolved V gene and leave the rest unexplained. That table gives V, J and clone size, and the DNA gave D and trimming. This sample has about 23,000 clones in its table, and approximately 78% of those were observed once. The biggest ten clones account for 3% to 4% of the sample.

The CDR3 spans 17 residues, from the cysteine through the phenylalanine. Only CDR3 DNA remains: 51 bases, in frame from the first base. Trimming removed 3 bases from V and 5 bases from J, leaving 19 bases between the germline ends. Taken from the germline V gene (reference sequence), the CDR1 and CDR2 loops are SEHNR and FQNEAQ. Positive magnetic bead selection on an AutoMACS was used to isolate CD4+ and CD8+ cells, with flow cytometry used to check purity. After a first flow cytometry screen using a TCR V beta antibody panel, clonal expansions were characterized through TCRB deep sequencing of sorted CD8+ fractions. Ficoll-Paque PLUS density gradient separation was used to isolate peripheral blood mononuclear cells. Nucleospin Tissue or Tissue XS kits were used to extract DNA from CD4-enriched, CD8-enriched or PBMC samples, and a Qubit 2.0 fluorometer was used for quantification.

Recombination linked TRBV7-9 to TRBJ1-4; the best D guess is TRBD1, with 5 bases matching. The sample comprised CD8+ T cells sorted from blood. This receptor was obtained from an adult with rheumatoid arthritis. The sequenced DNA is TGTGCCAGCAGCTTCACCCAGTCCGGGACCCTGAATGAAAAACTGTTTTTT. The encoded protein is CASSFTQSGTLNEKLFF.